Shown below are 17 T cell receptor beta chains from a single sample sequenced in a study of identical twins. TCRdb processed the 5' RACE reads anew with MiXCR; each CDR3 protein has one entry. The data contain 1.5 million to 2 million distinct CDR3 sequences, roughly 35% of them singletons. The sequencing input was cord blood. These receptors originate from a newborn girl in good health.

The J gene is TRBJ1-1, the V gene TRBV20-1; 7 positions match TRBD1. Germline V lookup: CDR1 DFQATT, CDR2 SNEGSKA (reference sequence). The CDR3 contains 17 residues. V was clipped by 3 bases and J by 0 bases; unmatched bases: 13. In nucleotides, the CDR3 is TGCAGTGCTAGTCTCCGACAGGGTGGGGGAATGAACACTGAAGCTTTCTTT. Translation: CSASLRQGGGMNTEAFF.

This clonotype was detected only a few times. This chain uses TRBV7-8 with TRBJ1-1, with 7 positions matching TRBD1. CDR3 length: 14 residues. CDR1 is SGHVS, CDR2 FQNEAQ, per germline. J lost 5 bases, V lost 4 bases, and 7 bases had no gene match. The chain's CDR3 is CASSSTGFTTEAFF. The CDR3 coding sequence is TGTGCCAGCAGCTCGACAGGGTTCACGACTGAAGCTTTCTTT.

This clonotype has a handful of counts. This sequence joins TRBV12-3 or TRBV12-4 and TRBJ2-5, with 8 bases that match TRBD2. CDR3 length: 12 amino acids. V dropped 3 bases and J dropped 13; count of bases not matched to a gene: 7. In nucleotides, the CDR3 is TGTGCCAGCAGTTTTTTGCGGGAGGAAGGGTACTTC. Its translation is CASSFLREEGYF.

A few counts support this clonotype. The rearrangement links TRBV21-1 to TRBJ2-7; whether TRBD1, the table's D call, matches the DNA was not checked. TRBV21-1 is deemed a pseudogene. This CDR3 is 13 amino acids long. The CDR3 here is CASQDRGTYEQYF. In DNA form, the CDR3 reads TGTGCCAGCCAGGACAGGGGTACCTACGAGCAGTACTTC.

The chain has TRBV12-3 or TRBV12-4 and TRBJ1-1, with 7 bases aligning to TRBD1. V shed 5 bases, J shed 2 bases, and the junction held 8 bases outside the gene matches. There are 15 residues in the CDR3. The CDR3 DNA sequence: TGTGCCAGCAGTCCGGGGACAGTGGACAACACTGAAGCTTTCTTT. Its protein is CASSPGTVDNTEAFF.

The gene calls are TRBV20-1 and TRBJ2-1, with 8 bases lining up with TRBD2. The CDR3 loop spans 14 amino acids. V was pared by 7 bases and J by 2 bases, with 7 bases of the junction left unmatched. Per the germline V gene, CDR1 is DFQATT and CDR2 is SNEGSKA (reference sequence). The CDR3 DNA follows: TGCAGTGGAGTAGCGGGGCAGACCTACAATGAGCAGTTCTTC. Translating it yields CSGVAGQTYNEQFF.

This clonotype came up once. The CDR3 region has the DNA TGTGCCAGCAGTTTAAAAATGGGACAGGGGAACACTGAAGCTTTCTTT. Amino acids: CASSLKMGQGNTEAFF. V gene TRBV28 combines with J gene TRBJ1-1, with 9 nucleotides matching TRBD1. The germline CDR1 and CDR2 sequences are MDHEN and SYDVKM. The junction had 5 bases not matched to a gene; V was cut back by 2 bases and J by 1 base. The CDR3 is 16 residues long.

This clonotype came up a few times. The gene calls are TRBV20-1 and TRBJ2-1, with 15 bases aligning to TRBD2. CDR1 and CDR2 (germline): DFQATT, SNEGSKA (reference sequence). V lost 5 bases to trimming and J lost 6 bases; unmatched junction nucleotides: 5. This CDR3 has 15 amino acids. In DNA, the CDR3 is TGCAGTGCTCGGACTAGCGGGGGGGTTCGCAATGAGCAGTTCTTC. It yields the protein CSARTSGGVRNEQFF.

This chain joins TRBV20-1 and TRBJ2-1; maybe TRBD2 (6 bases). Trimming left V 5 bases short and J 3 bases short, with 11 bases between. Germline values: CDR1 DFQATT, CDR2 SNEGSKA (reference sequence). The CDR3 has 13 residues. In nucleotides, the CDR3 is TGCAGTGCTCGGGAGTTCTACTACAATGAGCAGTTCTTC. Translated: CSAREFYYNEQFF.

There are a few counts of this clonotype. This chain joins TRBV6-1 and TRBJ1-1, with D possibly TRBD1 on 5 matching bases. The CDR3 runs to 11 residues. Trimming removed 8 bases at V and 1 base at J, with 5 bases between. Germline V CDR1 and CDR2: MNHNS, SASEGT. The CDR3: CASGANTEAFF. The CDR3 DNA reads TGTGCCAGCGGGGCGAACACTGAAGCTTTCTTT.

The chain is built from TRBV20-1 and TRBJ1-1; D is uncertain. V lost 1 base to trimming and J lost 5 bases, with 17 bases between them. Germline CDR1 reads DFQATT; CDR2 reads SNEGSKA (reference sequence). This CDR3 region has 15 residues. CDR3 amino acids: CSARASHVRSTEAFF. For the CDR3, the DNA is TGCAGTGCTAGAGCCTCTCACGTCAGGTCAACTGAAGCTTTCTTT.

This clonotype was detected a few times. The V gene is TRBV20-1, the J gene TRBJ2-7; the match to TRBD2 covers 12 bases. CDR1 is DFQATT and CDR2 is SNEGSKA in the germline V gene (reference sequence). The junction had 7 bases not matched to a gene; V was cut back by 4 bases and J by 6 bases. The CDR3 runs to 14 residues. CDR3 sequence (DNA): TGCAGTGCTAAAAGGACTAGCGGGGAATCCGAGCAGTACTTC. Residues: CSAKRTSGESEQYF.

J is TRBJ1-2 and V is TRBV10-2, with a possible D match to TRBD1 (6 bases). CDR1 and CDR2 (germline): WSHSY, SAAADI. Trimming pared 5 bases from V and 2 bases from J, leaving 15 bases between. This CDR3 contains 15 residues. In DNA form, the CDR3 reads TGCGCCAGCAGTCCCGCAGGGGCGTACAACTATGGCTACACCTTC. This translates into CASSPAGAYNYGYTF.

This sequence joins TRBV20-1 and TRBJ2-4; TRBD2 aligns across 8 bases. Judging by the DNA end, TRBJ2-7 fits better; the J call may be wrong. Germline CDR1 DFQATT, CDR2 SNEGSKA (reference sequence). CDR3 length: 17 amino acids. The CDR3 sequence: CSARVRVAGMSRYEQYF. In nucleotides, the CDR3 is TGCAGTGCTAGAGTGAGGGTAGCGGGAATGTCTCGCTACGAGCAGTACTTC.

The J gene is TRBJ2-7, the V gene TRBV30; 9 bases are a match to TRBD1. J was trimmed by 5 bases and V by 1 base; bases with no gene match: 9. The CDR3 extends over 15 amino acids. CDR1 GTSNPN and CDR2 SVGIG come from the germline V gene (reference sequence). CDR3 protein: CAWSAFTGGGNEQYF. The CDR3 region has the DNA TGTGCCTGGAGTGCCTTCACAGGGGGCGGGAACGAGCAGTACTTC.

The chain couples TRBV30 to TRBJ2-3; D not certain. V lost 8 bases and J 5 bases, leaving 14 bases between the germline ends. This CDR3 contains 12 residues. Germline V gives CDR1 GTSNPN, CDR2 SVGIG (reference sequence). CDR3 loop: CAGTHIGDTQYF. Here the CDR3 DNA reads TGTGCCGGCACCCACATCGGAGATACGCAGTATTTT. Full variable domain (outside the CDR3, taken from reference TRBV30 and TRBJ2-3): SQTIHQWPATLVQPVGSPLSLECTVEGTSNPNLYWYRQAAGRGLQLLFYSVGIGQISSEVPQNLSASRPQDRQFILSSKKLLLSDSGFYLCAGTHIGDTQYFGPGTRLTVL.

J is TRBJ2-1 and V is TRBV10-3; D gene ambiguous. Germline lookup yields CDR1 ENHRY and CDR2 SYGVKD. Deletions cut 4 bases from V and 4 bases from J, with 8 bases between. The length of the CDR3 is 13 residues. CDR3 residues: CAISAAPYNEQFF. In nucleotides, the CDR3 is TGTGCCATCAGTGCGGCACCTTACAATGAGCAGTTCTTC.